Listed below are T cell receptor beta chains from one sample, sequenced in a study of blood T cell repertoires in COVID-19. Sequencing used immunoSEQ multiplex PCR; TCRdb keeps in-frame clones, though not all of them. This table has some 230,000 clones, around 81% appearing once. The sequencing sample was made of peripheral blood. The source of these receptors is a woman aged 55-69 years with acute or convalescent COVID-19. Both conserved end residues are part of each CDR3. The D gene is left open where the match is weak. Some rows have no size entry. The others give once, few or many, or a class for an expanded clone.

j_call | d_call | v_call | cdr3_length | clone_size | cdr3_nt | cdr3_aa
TRBJ1-5 | NA | TRBV21-1 | 15 | many | TGTGCCAGCAGCAAAGAGGACAGGGGCAATCAGCCCCAGCATTTT | CASSKEDRGNQPQHF
TRBJ2-7 | TRBD1 | TRBV7-2 | 14 | NA | TGTGCCAGCAGCTGGAGACAGGGGGGGAACGAGCAGTACTTC | CASSWRQGGNEQYF
TRBJ2-1 | TRBD1 | TRBV14 | 15 | NA | TGTGCCAGCAGCCGAAACAGGGGGCTTTTTAATGAGCAGTTCTTC | CASSRNRGLFNEQFF
TRBJ1-2 | TRBD1 | TRBV6-5 | 13 | NA | TGTGCCAGCAGGGACAGGGTGGGGTATGGCTACACCTTC | CASRDRVGYGYTF
TRBJ2-7 | TRBD1 | TRBV6-1 | 16 | NA | TGTGCCAGCAGTGCAGACCTACAGGGGGCGATTCACGAGCAGTACTTC | CASSADLQGAIHEQYF
TRBJ1-6 | TRBD1 | TRBV2 | 12 | NA | TGTGCCAGCAGCCGGACAGGCAAACCCCTCCACTTT | CASSRTGKPLHF
TRBJ1-1 | TRBD1 | TRBV25-1 | 13 | once | TGTGCCAGCGAACAAATAACAGGGGCTGAAGCTTTCTTT | CASEQITGAEAFF
TRBJ2-2 | TRBD2 | TRBV10-3 | 14 | NA | TGTGCCATCAGTCTAGCGGGGGGCACCGGGGAGCTGTTTTTT | CAISLAGGTGELFF
TRBJ2-3 | NA | TRBV5-6 | 14 | NA | TGTGCCAGCAGCTCCAGGGGATCTACAGATACGCAGTATTTT | CASSSRGSTDTQYF
TRBJ2-1 | TRBD1 | TRBV7-2 | 15 | NA | TGTGCCAGCAAAGGGCGACAGGGGCCTCAGAATGAGCAGTTCTTC | CASKGRQGPQNEQFF
TRBJ1-5 | NA | TRBV19 | 15 | NA | TGTGCCAGTAGTATCAAAGGGAGAAGCAATCAGCCCCAGCATTTT | CASSIKGRSNQPQHF
TRBJ2-7 | NA | TRBV10-1 | 16 | NA | TGCGCCAGCAGTGGGGGCAGGGTAGGGCTGTACTACGAGCAGTACTTC | CASSGGRVGLYYEQYF
TRBJ2-1 | NA | TRBV4-2 | 16 | NA | TGTGCCAGCAGCCAAGAGCGGGGTCGCTCCTACAATGAGCAGTTCTTC | CASSQERGRSYNEQFF
TRBJ2-3 | NA | TRBV7-2 | 17 | NA | TGTGCCAGCATCCCCGACCCCTTTTTGGCGGGGCGGGATACGCAGTATTTT | CASIPDPFLAGRDTQYF
TRBJ2-1 | TRBD2 | TRBV3-1/TRBV3-2 | 17 | NA | TGTGCCAGCAGCCAAGGGTTGACTAGCGGGGGGGCCTTAGGGCAGTTCTTC | CASSQGLTSGGALGQFF
TRBJ2-1 | TRBD1 | TRBV5-1 | 15 | NA | TGCGCCAGCTCGGGGCTGACAGGGGCCTACAATGAGCAGTTCTTC | CASSGLTGAYNEQFF
TRBJ1-1 | NA | TRBV4-2 | 17 | NA | TGTGCCAGCAGTCCACGGGGGGGGCCGCGTACAGACACTGAAGCTTTCTTT | CASSPRGGPRTDTEAFF
TRBJ1-1 | NA | TRBV4-3 | 16 | NA | TGCGCCAGCAGCCAGAATCTCGGGGGAAGCGGCACTGAAGCTTTCTTT | CASSQNLGGSGTEAFF
TRBJ1-6 | NA | TRBV9 | 14 | NA | TGTGCCAGCAGCGTAAGGGAGTATAATTCACCCCTCCACTTT | CASSVREYNSPLHF
TRBJ1-5 | NA | TRBV15 | 15 | NA | TGTGCCACCAGCAGAGATGCAGGGTCAGGTCAGCCCCAGCATTTT | CATSRDAGSGQPQHF
TRBJ2-5 | NA | TRBV14 | 17 | NA | TGTGCCAGCAGCCAAGGTCTCGGCCCCGCGGGGCAAGAGACCCAGTACTTC | CASSQGLGPAGQETQYF
TRBJ1-6 | NA | TRBV30 | 18 | once | TGTGCCTGGGCCGCCGCCGGCAGGGTTAACTCCTATAATTCACCCCTCCACTTT | CAWAAAGRVNSYNSPLHF
TRBJ2-3 | NA | TRBV27 | 16 | NA | TGTGCCAGCAGTTTTGGTGGGGGGGCGGGGGCAGATACGCAGTATTTT | CASSFGGGAGADTQYF
TRBJ2-5 | TRBD2 | TRBV6-5 | 15 | NA | TGTGCCAGCTCGGGGGGCGGGGGGGCGCAAGAGACCCAGTACTTC | CASSGGGGAQETQYF
TRBJ2-6 | NA | TRBV7-2 | 19 | NA | TGTGCCAGCAGCTTAGAAGTAGCGACGGGGGAATCTGGGGCCAACGTCCTGACTTTC | CASSLEVATGESGANVLTF
TRBJ2-2 | NA | TRBV6-1 | 15 | NA | TGTGCCAGCAGTGAAGTGAGACAGCGCACCGGGGAGCTGTTTTTT | CASSEVRQRTGELFF
TRBJ1-6 | NA | TRBV30 | 14 | NA | TGTGCCTGGATGATCGGAGAGTATAATTCACCCCTCCACTTT | CAWMIGEYNSPLHF
TRBJ2-7 | NA | TRBV3-1/TRBV3-2 | 15 | NA | TGTGCCAGCAGCCAAGAAGGGTACCCGGGATACGAGCAGTACTTC | CASSQEGYPGYEQYF